What follows are 9 T cell receptor beta chains derived from one specimen sequenced in a study of blood T cell repertoires in COVID-19. The assay was immunoSEQ multiplex PCR, and TCRdb's table has in-frame clones only and misses some. The sample lists around 100,000 clones; roughly 80% were seen once. The sample consisted of peripheral blood. All receptors derive from a woman aged 35 to 49 with acute or convalescent COVID-19.

The CDR3 nucleotides read TGTGCCAGCAGCCGCATTGGTAGCTCTAGCACAGATACGCAGTATTTT. It codes for CASSRIGSSSTDTQYF. The rearrangement links TRBV27 to TRBJ2-3; D is unresolved. The germline CDR1 and CDR2 sequences are MNHEY and SMNVEV (reference sequence). V shed 6 bases and J shed 0 bases, with 16 bases lying between them. The CDR3 is 16 residues long.

A single count supports this clone. The V gene is TRBV19, the J gene TRBJ2-4; TRBD1 is a possible D gene (6 bases). The germline V gene has CDR1 LNHDA and CDR2 SQIVND (reference sequence). The CDR3 extends over 14 amino acids. Trimming cost V 3 bases and J 4 bases, with 10 bases left between them. The CDR3 DNA is TGTGCCAGTAGTATCACAGGGTCGAAAAACATTCAGTACTTC. Its protein is CASSITGSKNIQYF.

The chain combines TRBV19 with TRBJ2-3, with D tentatively TRBD1 (6 bases). Trimming took 6 bases from V and 2 from J, leaving 12 bases between them. This CDR3 has 14 amino acids. Germline values: CDR1 LNHDA, CDR2 SQIVND (reference sequence). This CDR3 reads CASSPGQITDTQYF. As DNA, the CDR3 is TGTGCCAGTAGCCCGGGACAAATCACAGATACGCAGTATTTT.

The J gene is TRBJ1-5, the V gene TRBV5-1, with D unresolved. The ends were cut back, 0 bases at V and 3 bases at J, with 7 bases in the middle. The CDR3 is 14 amino acids. The germline V gene encodes CDR1 SGHRS and CDR2 YFSETQ. Written as DNA, the CDR3 is TGCGCCAGCAGCTTGGACAGCTTCAATCAGCCCCAGCATTTT. It encodes CASSLDSFNQPQHF.

This clone was seen more than once but under ten times. This chain connects TRBV5-1 to TRBJ1-2; D is perhaps TRBD1 (5 bases). This CDR3 region has 12 residues. CDR1 and CDR2 from the germline V gene are SGHRS and YFSETQ. The ends were cut back, 3 bases at V and 6 bases at J, with 9 bases in the middle. The CDR3 sequence: CASSSRVDGYTF. As DNA, the CDR3 is TGCGCCAGCAGCTCCAGGGTGGATGGCTACACCTTC. Based on the CDR3 plus reference TRBV5-1 and TRBJ1-2, the full variable domain is KAGVTQTPRYLIKTRGQQVTLSCSPISGHRSVSWYQQTPGQGLQFLFEYFSETQRNKGNFPGRFSGRQFSNSRSEMNVSTLELGDSALYLCASSSRVDGYTFGSGTRLTVV.

This clone has only one observation. The V and J genes are TRBV5-1 and TRBJ2-2; no clear D. Germline V gene data show CDR1 as SGHRS and CDR2 as YFSETQ. This CDR3 spans 15 amino acids. Trimming removed 4 bases from V and 1 base from J, with 11 bases in between. DNA of the CDR3: TGCGCCAGCAGCATTATCGAGGTGAACACCGGGGAGCTGTTTTTT. Its protein product is CASSIIEVNTGELFF.

CDR3 DNA sequence: TGTGCCACCAGCAGGGGGGTCACAGGGGGCCCCCACGAGCAGTACTTC. Amino acids: CATSRGVTGGPHEQYF. V and J are TRBV15 and TRBJ2-7; 9 bases fit TRBD1. After removal of 3 bases from V and 5 bases from J, the junction contained 11 bases not matched to a gene. The CDR3 sequence is 16 residues long. CDR1 is LNHNV, CDR2 YYDKDF, per germline (reference sequence).

CDR3 sequence reads: CASSRTGKTGNTIYF. CDR3 DNA: TGCGCCAGCAGCCGCACAGGGAAGACTGGAAACACCATATATTTT. J is TRBJ1-3 and V is TRBV5-1; TRBD1 is a possible D gene (6 bases). Trimming shortened V by 4 bases and J by 2 bases, and 13 bases separated the two germline ends. CDR1 SGHRS and CDR2 YFSETQ come from the germline V gene. The CDR3 contains 15 residues.

The sample holds one count of this clone. The genes are TRBV11-2 and TRBJ2-3; 13 nucleotides align to TRBD2. The length of the CDR3 is 18 residues. Germline values: CDR1 SGHAT, CDR2 FQNNGV. Losses at the gene ends were 3 bases for V and 6 bases for J; bases not matched to a gene: 12. CDR3 sequence reads: CASSFPGTSGTPRDTQYF. The CDR3 bases are TGTGCCAGCAGCTTTCCTGGGACTAGCGGGACCCCCCGGGATACGCAGTATTTT.